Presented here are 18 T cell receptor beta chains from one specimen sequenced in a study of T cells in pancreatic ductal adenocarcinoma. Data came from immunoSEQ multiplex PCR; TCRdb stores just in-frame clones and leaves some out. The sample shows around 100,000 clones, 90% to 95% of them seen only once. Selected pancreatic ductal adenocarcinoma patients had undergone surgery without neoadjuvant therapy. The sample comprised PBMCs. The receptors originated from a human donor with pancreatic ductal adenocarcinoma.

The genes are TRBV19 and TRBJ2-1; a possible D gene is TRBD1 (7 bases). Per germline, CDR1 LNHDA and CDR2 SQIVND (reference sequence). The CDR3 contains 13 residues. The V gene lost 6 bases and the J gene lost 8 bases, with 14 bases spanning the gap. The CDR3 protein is CASREGARHEQFF. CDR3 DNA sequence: TGTGCCAGTAGGGAGGGGGCTCGCCATGAGCAGTTCTTC. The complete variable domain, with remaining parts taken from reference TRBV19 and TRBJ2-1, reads DGGITQSPKYLFRKEGQNVTLSCEQNLNHDAMYWYRQDPGQGLRLIYYSQIVNDFQKGDIAEGYSVSREKKESFPLTVTSAQKNPTAFYLCASREGARHEQFFGPGTRLTVL.

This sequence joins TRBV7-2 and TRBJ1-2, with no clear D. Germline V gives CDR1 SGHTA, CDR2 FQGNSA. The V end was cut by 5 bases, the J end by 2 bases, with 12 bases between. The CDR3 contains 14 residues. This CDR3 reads CASSPRTGNYGYTF. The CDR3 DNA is TGTGCCAGCAGCCCGCGGACGGGGAACTATGGCTACACCTTC. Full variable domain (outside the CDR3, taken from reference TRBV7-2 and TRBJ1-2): GAGVSQSPSNKVTEKGKDVELRCDPISGHTALYWYRQSLGQGLEFLIYFQGNSAPDKSGLPSDRFSAERTGGSVSTLTIQRTQQEDSAVYLCASSPRTGNYGYTFGSGTRLTVV.

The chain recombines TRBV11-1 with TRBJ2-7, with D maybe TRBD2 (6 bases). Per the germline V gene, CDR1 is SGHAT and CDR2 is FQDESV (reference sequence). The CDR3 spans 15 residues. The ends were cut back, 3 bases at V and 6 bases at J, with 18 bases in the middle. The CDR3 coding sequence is TGTGCCAGCAGCTTCGGGCGATCGGGAGCGGGCGAGCAGTACTTC. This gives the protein CASSFGRSGAGEQYF.

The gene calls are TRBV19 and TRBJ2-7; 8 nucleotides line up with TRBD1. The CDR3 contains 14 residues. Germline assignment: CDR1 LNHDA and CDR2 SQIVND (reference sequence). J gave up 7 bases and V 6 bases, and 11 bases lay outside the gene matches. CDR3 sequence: CASSQGALYQEQYF. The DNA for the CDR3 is TGTGCCAGTAGCCAGGGGGCGCTTTATCAGGAGCAGTACTTC.

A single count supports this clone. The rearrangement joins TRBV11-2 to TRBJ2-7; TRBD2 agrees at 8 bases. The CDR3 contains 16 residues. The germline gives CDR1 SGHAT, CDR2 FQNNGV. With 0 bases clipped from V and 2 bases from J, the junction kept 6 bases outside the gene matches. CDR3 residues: CASSLDPAGATYEQYF. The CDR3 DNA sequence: TGTGCCAGCAGCTTAGATCCAGCGGGAGCCACCTACGAGCAGTACTTC.

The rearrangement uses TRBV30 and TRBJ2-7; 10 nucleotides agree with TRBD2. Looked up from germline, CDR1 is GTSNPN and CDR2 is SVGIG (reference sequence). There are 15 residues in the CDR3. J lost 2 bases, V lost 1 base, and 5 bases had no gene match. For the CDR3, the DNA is TGTGCCTGGAGTGACGGACTAGCGGAGACCTACGAGCAGTACTTC. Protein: CAWSDGLAETYEQYF.

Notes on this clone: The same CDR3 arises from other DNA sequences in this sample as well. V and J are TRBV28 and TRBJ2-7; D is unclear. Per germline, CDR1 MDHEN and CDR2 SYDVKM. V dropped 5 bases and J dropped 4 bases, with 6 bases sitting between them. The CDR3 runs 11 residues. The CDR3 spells CASSQNYEQYF. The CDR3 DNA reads TGTGCCAGCAGTCAAAATTACGAGCAGTACTTC. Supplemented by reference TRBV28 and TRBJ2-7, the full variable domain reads DVKVTQSSRYLVKRTGEKVFLECVQDMDHENMFWYRQDPGLGLRLIYFSYDVKMKEKGDIPEGYSVSREKKERFSLILESASTNQTSMYLCASSQNYEQYFGPGTRLTVT.

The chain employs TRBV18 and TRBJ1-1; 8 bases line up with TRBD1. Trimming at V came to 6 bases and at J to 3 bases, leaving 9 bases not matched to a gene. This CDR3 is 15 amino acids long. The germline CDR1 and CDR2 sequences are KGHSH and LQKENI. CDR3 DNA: TGTGCCAGCTCCCGAACGACAGGGGTGGACACTGAAGCTTTCTTT. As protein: CASSRTTGVDTEAFF.

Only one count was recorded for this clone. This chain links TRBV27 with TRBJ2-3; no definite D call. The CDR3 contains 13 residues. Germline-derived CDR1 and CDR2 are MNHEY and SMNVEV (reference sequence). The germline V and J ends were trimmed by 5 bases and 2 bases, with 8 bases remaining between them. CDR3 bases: TGTGCCAGCAGTACTTTGGTCACAGATACGCAGTATTTT. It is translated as CASSTLVTDTQYF.

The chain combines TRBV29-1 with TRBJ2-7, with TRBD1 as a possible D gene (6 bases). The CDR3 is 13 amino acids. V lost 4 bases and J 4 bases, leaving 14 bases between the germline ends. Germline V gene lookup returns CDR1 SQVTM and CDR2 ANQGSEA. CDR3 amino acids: CSVADRTVYEQYF. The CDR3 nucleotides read TGCAGCGTTGCTGACAGGACGGTTTACGAGCAGTACTTC.

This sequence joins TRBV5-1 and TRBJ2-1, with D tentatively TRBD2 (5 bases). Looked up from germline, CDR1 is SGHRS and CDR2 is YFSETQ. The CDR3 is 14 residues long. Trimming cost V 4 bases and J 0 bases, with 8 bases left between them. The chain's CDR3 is CASSPGSSYNEQFF. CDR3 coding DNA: TGCGCCAGCAGCCCGGGGAGCTCCTACAATGAGCAGTTCTTC.

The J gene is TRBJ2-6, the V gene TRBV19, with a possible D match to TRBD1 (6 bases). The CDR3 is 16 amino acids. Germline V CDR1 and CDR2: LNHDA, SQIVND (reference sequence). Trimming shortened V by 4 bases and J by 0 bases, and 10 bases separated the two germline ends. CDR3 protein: CASSTDRISGANVLTF. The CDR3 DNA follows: TGTGCCAGTAGTACCGACAGGATCTCTGGGGCCAACGTCCTGACTTTC.

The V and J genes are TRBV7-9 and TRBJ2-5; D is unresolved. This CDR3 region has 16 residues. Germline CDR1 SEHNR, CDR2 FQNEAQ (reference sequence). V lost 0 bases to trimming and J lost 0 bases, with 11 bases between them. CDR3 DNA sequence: TGTGCCAGCAGCTTAGCGGAGCCCGGGTACCAAGAGACCCAGTACTTC. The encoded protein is CASSLAEPGYQETQYF.

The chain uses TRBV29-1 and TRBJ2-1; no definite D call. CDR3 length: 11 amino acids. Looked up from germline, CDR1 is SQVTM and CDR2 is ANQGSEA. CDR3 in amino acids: CTSWPYNEQFF. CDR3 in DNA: TGCACCTCTTGGCCCTACAATGAGCAGTTCTTC.

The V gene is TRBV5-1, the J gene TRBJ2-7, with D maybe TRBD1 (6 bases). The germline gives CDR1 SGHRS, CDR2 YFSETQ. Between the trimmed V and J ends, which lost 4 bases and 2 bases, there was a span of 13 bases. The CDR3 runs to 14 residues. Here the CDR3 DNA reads TGCGCCAGCAGCGGCGCAGGGGAAGCCTACGAGCAGTACTTC. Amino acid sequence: CASSGAGEAYEQYF.

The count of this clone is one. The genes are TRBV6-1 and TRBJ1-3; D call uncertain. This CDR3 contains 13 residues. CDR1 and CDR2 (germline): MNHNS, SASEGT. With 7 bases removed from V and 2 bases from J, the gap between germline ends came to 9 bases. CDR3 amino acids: CASTSDTGNTIYF. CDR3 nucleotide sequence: TGTGCCAGCACATCAGACACTGGAAACACCATATATTTT.

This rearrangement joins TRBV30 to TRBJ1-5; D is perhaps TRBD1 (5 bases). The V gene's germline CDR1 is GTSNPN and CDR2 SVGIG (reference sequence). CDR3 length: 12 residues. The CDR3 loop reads CASGLSNQPQHF. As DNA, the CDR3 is TGTGCTTCGGGACTCTCCAATCAGCCCCAGCATTTT.

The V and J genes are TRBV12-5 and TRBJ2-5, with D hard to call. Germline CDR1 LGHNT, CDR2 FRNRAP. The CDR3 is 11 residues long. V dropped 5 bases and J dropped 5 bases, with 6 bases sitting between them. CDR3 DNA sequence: TGTGCTAGTGGTCTATACGAGACCCAGTACTTC. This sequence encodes CASGLYETQYF.